Listed below are T cell receptor beta chains from one sample, sequenced in a study of cytomegalovirus exposure and HLA in healthy donors. Repertoires were generated with immunoSEQ multiplex PCR, while TCRdb's copy carries only in-frame clones and drops some. The sample data list some 41,000 clones. Sequencing was carried out using PBMCs. The receptors originated from a male donor in good health and CMV-seronegative. Each CDR3 is given with its conserved first and last residue. Fields, in order: CDR3 DNA, CDR3 protein, J gene, V gene, D gene. The D gene is left open where the match is weak.

CDR3nt: TGTGCCAGTAGTACTCGACAGGGGAGCCACAATGAGCAGTTCTTC
CDR3aa: CASSTRQGSHNEQFF
j_gene: TRBJ2-1
v_gene: TRBV19
d_gene: TRBD1

CDR3nt: TGTGCCAGCAGCCAAGAACAAAACACCGGGGAGCTGTTTTTT
CDR3aa: CASSQEQNTGELFF
j_gene: TRBJ2-2
v_gene: TRBV14
d_gene: -

CDR3nt: TGCAGCGTTGATCGGACAGGGAGGGATTTCGAAGCTTTCTTT
CDR3aa: CSVDRTGRDFEAFF
j_gene: TRBJ1-1
v_gene: TRBV29-1
d_gene: TRBD1

CDR3nt: TGTGCCAGCAGCTCCGGACCGCAGCTAGACCGGGAATTGGATGGCTACACCTTC
CDR3aa: CASSSGPQLDRELDGYTF
j_gene: TRBJ1-2
v_gene: TRBV11-2
d_gene: -

CDR3nt: TGTGCCAAATCCCTTGGGGGAGGCACTGAAGCTTTCTTT
CDR3aa: CAKSLGGGTEAFF
j_gene: TRBJ1-1
v_gene: TRBV30
d_gene: -

CDR3nt: TGCGCCAGCAAATGGGGGGGATCCTACGAGCAGTACTTC
CDR3aa: CASKWGGSYEQYF
j_gene: TRBJ2-7
v_gene: TRBV5-1
d_gene: TRBD2

CDR3nt: TGTGCCTGGAGTGTAGAAGGGAGGGGTTCACCCCTCCACTTT
CDR3aa: CAWSVEGRGSPLHF
j_gene: TRBJ1-6
v_gene: TRBV30
d_gene: -

CDR3nt: TGCGCCAGCAGCCAACTCCAGGGCTCTAACGAAAAACTGTTTTTT
CDR3aa: CASSQLQGSNEKLFF
j_gene: TRBJ1-4
v_gene: TRBV5-1
d_gene: -

CDR3nt: TGTGCCAGCAGACTATCGAACACCGGGGAGCTGTTTTTT
CDR3aa: CASRLSNTGELFF
j_gene: TRBJ2-2
v_gene: TRBV2
d_gene: -

CDR3nt: TGTGCCAGTTGGGACAGGGGATATGAGCAGTTCTTC
CDR3aa: CASWDRGYEQFF
j_gene: TRBJ2-1
v_gene: TRBV19
d_gene: TRBD1

CDR3nt: TGTGCCAGCTCCAGTGACTCTGGAAACACCATATATTTT
CDR3aa: CASSSDSGNTIYF
j_gene: TRBJ1-3
v_gene: TRBV9
d_gene: -

CDR3nt: TGTGCCAGCAGTTCCCATAGAGGGGGCCAGGGCTACACCTTC
CDR3aa: CASSSHRGGQGYTF
j_gene: TRBJ1-2
v_gene: TRBV6-5
d_gene: TRBD1

CDR3nt: TGCGCCAGCAGCCTTAACACCCTTAATGAGCAGTTCTTC
CDR3aa: CASSLNTLNEQFF
j_gene: TRBJ2-1
v_gene: TRBV4-1
d_gene: -

CDR3nt: TGTGCCAGCTCACCACGGACTAGGGGCACCGGGGAGCTGTTTTTT
CDR3aa: CASSPRTRGTGELFF
j_gene: TRBJ2-2
v_gene: TRBV18
d_gene: TRBD2

CDR3nt: TGCAGTGCTAGGCGGGACTACGAGCAGTACTTC
CDR3aa: CSARRDYEQYF
j_gene: TRBJ2-7
v_gene: TRBV20-1
d_gene: -

CDR3nt: TGTGCCAGCAGCCCCACAGGGAAGGACACTGAAGCTTTCTTT
CDR3aa: CASSPTGKDTEAFF
j_gene: TRBJ1-1
v_gene: TRBV9
d_gene: -

CDR3nt: TGTGCCAGCAGCGGGACAGGGGGCGAAACTATGAACACTGAAGCTTTCTTT
CDR3aa: CASSGTGGETMNTEAFF
j_gene: TRBJ1-1
v_gene: TRBV5-4
d_gene: TRBD1

CDR3nt: TGCAGCGTTTGGACGACTGGGGGAAGCGGGGGGTTGACAGATACGCAGTATTTT
CDR3aa: CSVWTTGGSGGLTDTQYF
j_gene: TRBJ2-3
v_gene: TRBV29-1
d_gene: TRBD2

CDR3nt: TGTGCCAGCAGCCCACCGGGACACCTCTATGGCTACACCTTC
CDR3aa: CASSPPGHLYGYTF
j_gene: TRBJ1-2
v_gene: TRBV7-9
d_gene: -

CDR3nt: TGTGCCAGCAGTTCTCGGGGATACGAGCAGTACTTC
CDR3aa: CASSSRGYEQYF
j_gene: TRBJ2-7
v_gene: TRBV6-5
d_gene: -

CDR3nt: TGTGCCAGTAGTATTGGGGACAGGATCACTGAAGCTTTCTTT
CDR3aa: CASSIGDRITEAFF
j_gene: TRBJ1-1
v_gene: TRBV19
d_gene: TRBD1

CDR3nt: TGTGCCAGCAGCACTTATCTAGCGGGGGAGGGGGAGCAGTACTTC
CDR3aa: CASSTYLAGEGEQYF
j_gene: TRBJ2-7
v_gene: TRBV2
d_gene: TRBD2

CDR3nt: TGCGCCAGCAGGGACATCGGAAAAGCTTTCTTT
CDR3aa: CASRDIGKAFF
j_gene: TRBJ1-1
v_gene: TRBV5-1
d_gene: -